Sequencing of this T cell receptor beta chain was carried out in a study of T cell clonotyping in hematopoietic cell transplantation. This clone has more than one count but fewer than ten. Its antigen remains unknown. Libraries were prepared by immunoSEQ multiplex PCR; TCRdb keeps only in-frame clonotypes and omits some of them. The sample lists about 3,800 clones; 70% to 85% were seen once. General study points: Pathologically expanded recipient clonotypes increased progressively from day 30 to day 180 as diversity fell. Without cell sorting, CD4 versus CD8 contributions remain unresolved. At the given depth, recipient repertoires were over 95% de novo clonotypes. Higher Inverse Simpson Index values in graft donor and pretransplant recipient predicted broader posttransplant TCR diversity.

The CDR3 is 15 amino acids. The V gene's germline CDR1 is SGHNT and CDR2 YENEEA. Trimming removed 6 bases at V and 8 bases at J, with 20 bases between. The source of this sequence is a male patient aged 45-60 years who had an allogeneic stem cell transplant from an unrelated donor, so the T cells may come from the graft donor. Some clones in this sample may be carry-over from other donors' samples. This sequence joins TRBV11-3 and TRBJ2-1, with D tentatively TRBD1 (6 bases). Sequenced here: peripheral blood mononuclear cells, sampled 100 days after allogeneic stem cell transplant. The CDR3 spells CASSLNWGPGYEQFF. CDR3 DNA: TGTGCCAGCAGTCTTAACTGGGGGCCCGGATATGAGCAGTTCTTC.